This entry features one T cell receptor beta chain sequence. The antigen is unknown. This sample was included in a study of response to subunit inactivated influenza vaccine. TCRdb re-derived calls from the RT-PCR reads in MiXCR, one entry per CDR3 protein. The profile shows roughly 500,000 distinct CDR3 sequences, roughly 25% of them singletons. Overall study findings and caveats: Authors proposed each seasonal influenza vaccination draws in few new T cells.

Germline CDR1 is LNHNV and CDR2 is YYDKDF (reference sequence). V was pared by 5 bases and J by 4 bases, with 14 bases between. This CDR3 has 15 residues. This TCR derives from a man aged 50-60 years who received an inactivated influenza vaccine. The starting material was CD4+ T cells sorted from PBMCs, obtained about 5 days after vaccination. The V gene is TRBV15, the J gene TRBJ2-2; D unclear. CDR3 nucleotides: TGTGCCACCAGCCCACCCCCGACGGCCACCGGGGAGCTGTTTTTT. Translated, it gives CATSPPPTATGELFF.